The sequence of this TCR beta chain was determined in a study of post-analysis software for immune sequencing data. After removal of 3 bases from V and 3 bases from J, the junction contained 5 bases not matched to a gene. Germline V gene sequence: CDR1 DFQATT, CDR2 SNEGSKA (reference sequence). This CDR3 spans 14 amino acids. Unique-molecular-identifier-tagged TCR beta cDNA libraries were used. TCRdb reprocessed the PCR reads via MiXCR and lists one record per CDR3 protein. The table has about 680,000 distinct CDR3 sequences, approximately 60% seen once. Study-wide results and caveats: Roughly 5 TRBV segments, TRBV5-6, TRBV5-1 and TRBV20-1 among them, were found more frequent in patients than controls. There was significantly lower normalized Chao1 diversity in multiple sclerosis patients than in controls. When the samples were clustered directly with F measure, those that had been prepared in the same batch showed strong co-clustering.

Points on this clonotype: Its target is unknown.

The sequence was obtained from a girl aged 2-10 years with multiple sclerosis. The chain has TRBV20-1 and TRBJ2-7, with 10 bases lining up with TRBD2. Material for sequencing was blood. In nucleotides, the CDR3 is TGCAGTGCTAGTTGGGCTAGCGGGAGCTACGAGCAGTACTTC. Its translation is CSASWASGSYEQYF.